This T cell receptor (beta chain) was observed in a study of blood T cell repertoires in COVID-19. Only in-frame clones appear in the TCRdb table, and some are missing; sequencing was by immunoSEQ multiplex PCR. The repertoire holds some 250,000 clones, with roughly 90% as singletons. CDR1 is WNHNN and CDR2 is SYGVQD in the germline V gene (reference sequence). The CDR3 has 16 residues. The J segment lost 6 bases and the V segment lost 3 bases, leaving 9 bases of the junction unmatched. This clone appeared once. Material: PBMCs or T cells enriched from blood (not recorded which). This clonotype was sampled from a man aged 40-50 years who had recovered from COVID-19. The chain joins TRBV10-1 to TRBJ2-1; 9 nucleotides match TRBD2. In DNA form, the CDR3 reads TGCGCCAGCAGTGACTTTGCGGGACTAGCAGGCAATGAGCAGTTCTTC. Its translation is CASSDFAGLAGNEQFF.